The entry below describes one TCR beta chain. The antigen is undetermined. This entry belongs to a study of cytomegalovirus exposure and HLA in healthy donors. Overall study: The approximately 120 validation repertoires were produced on the same platform as the 700 or so repertoires of the first cohort. This was reported in a later analysis. The study's findings and limits: Rare TCR sequences dominated, though some public TCRs recurred in many donors.

The data were produced by immunoSEQ multiplex PCR, yet TCRdb's version contains in-frame clones alone and is incomplete. The sample lists 98,000 or so clones; approximately 94% were seen once. The CDR3 extends over 15 amino acids. Per the germline V gene, CDR1 is LNHNV and CDR2 is YYDKDF (reference sequence). V shed 0 bases and J shed 5 bases, with 14 bases lying between them. Sequencing used PBMCs. This chain joins TRBV15 and TRBJ2-7; the D gene is possibly TRBD2 (5 bases). This sequence was found in a woman younger than 35 in good health and CMV-seronegative. CDR3 residues: CATSRERTPGNEQYF. The CDR3 DNA sequence: TGTGCCACCAGCAGAGAGAGGACCCCGGGGAACGAGCAGTACTTC.